This record looks at one T cell receptor (beta chain) sequence and its context. The source of the sample is a study of blood T cell repertoires in COVID-19. At the level of the study: PBMCs, B-cell-depleted T cells, or T cells were the source of the cDNA or gDNA that made up the material.

In the authors' workflow: Reference gene primer amplification gave estimated nucleated cell counts. Produced via immunoSEQ multiplex PCR; TCRdb's table is partial and in-frame only. That table gives V, J and clone size, and the DNA gave D and trimming. The sample lists some 150,000 clones; about 86% were seen once. Germline lookup yields CDR1 MGHRA and CDR2 YSYEKL. CDR3 size: 13 residues. With 1 base removed from V and 4 bases from J, the gap between germline ends came to 7 bases. The origin of this receptor is a woman aged 60 to 75 with acute or convalescent COVID-19. The material sequenced was peripheral blood. The V gene is TRBV4-1, the J gene TRBJ1-1, with a tentative D call TRBD1 (5 bases). CDR3 DNA: TGCGCCAGCAGCCAAGGCCAGGGCACTGAAGCTTTCTTT. Protein product: CASSQGQGTEAFF.